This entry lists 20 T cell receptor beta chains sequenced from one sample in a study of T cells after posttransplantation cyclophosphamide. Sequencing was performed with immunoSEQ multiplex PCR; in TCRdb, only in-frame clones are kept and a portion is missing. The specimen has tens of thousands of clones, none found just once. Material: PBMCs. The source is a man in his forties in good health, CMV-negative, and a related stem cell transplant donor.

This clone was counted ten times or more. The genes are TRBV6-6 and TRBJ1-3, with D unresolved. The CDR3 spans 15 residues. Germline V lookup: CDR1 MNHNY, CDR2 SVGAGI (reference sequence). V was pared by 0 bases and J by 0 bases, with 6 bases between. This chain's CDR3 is CASSYSSGSGNTIYF. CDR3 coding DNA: TGTGCCAGCAGTTACTCGTCAGGCTCTGGAAACACCATATATTTT.

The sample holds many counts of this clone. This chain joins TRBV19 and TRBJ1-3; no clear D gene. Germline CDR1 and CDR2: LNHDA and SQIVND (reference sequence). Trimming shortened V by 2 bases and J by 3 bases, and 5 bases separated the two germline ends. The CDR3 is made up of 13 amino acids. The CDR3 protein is CASSIRVGNTIYF. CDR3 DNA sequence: TGTGCCAGTAGTATACGAGTTGGAAACACCATATATTTT.

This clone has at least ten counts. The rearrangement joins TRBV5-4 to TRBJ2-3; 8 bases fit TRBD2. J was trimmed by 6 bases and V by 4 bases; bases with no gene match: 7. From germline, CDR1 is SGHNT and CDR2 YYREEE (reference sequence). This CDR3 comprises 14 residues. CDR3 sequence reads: CASSPERGRDTQYF. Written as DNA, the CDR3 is TGTGCCAGCAGCCCTGAGCGGGGGAGGGATACGCAGTATTTT.

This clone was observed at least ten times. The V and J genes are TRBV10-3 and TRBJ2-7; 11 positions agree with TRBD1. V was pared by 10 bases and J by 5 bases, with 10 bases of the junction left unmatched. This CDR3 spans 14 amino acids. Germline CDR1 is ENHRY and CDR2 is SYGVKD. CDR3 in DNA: TGTGCCAGCGGAGGCGGGACAGGGGGTGACGAGCAGTACTTC. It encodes CASGGGTGGDEQYF.

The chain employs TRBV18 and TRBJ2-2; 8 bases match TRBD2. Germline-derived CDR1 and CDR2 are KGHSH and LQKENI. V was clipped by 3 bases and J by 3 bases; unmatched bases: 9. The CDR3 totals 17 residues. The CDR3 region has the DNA TGTGCCAGCTCACCCCTAGGCGGGAGGATAGACACCGGGGAGCTGTTTTTT. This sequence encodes CASSPLGGRIDTGELFF.

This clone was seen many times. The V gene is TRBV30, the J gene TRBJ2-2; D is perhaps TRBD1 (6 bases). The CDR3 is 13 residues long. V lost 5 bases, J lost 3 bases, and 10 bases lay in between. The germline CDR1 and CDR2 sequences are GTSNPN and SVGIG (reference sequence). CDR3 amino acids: CAWETGYTGELFF. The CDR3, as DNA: TGTGCCTGGGAAACAGGGTACACCGGGGAGCTGTTTTTT.

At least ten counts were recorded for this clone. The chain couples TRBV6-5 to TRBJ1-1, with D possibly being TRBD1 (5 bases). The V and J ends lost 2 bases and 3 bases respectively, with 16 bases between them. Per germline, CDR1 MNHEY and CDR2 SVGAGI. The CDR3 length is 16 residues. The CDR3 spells CASSYQPILGHTEAFF. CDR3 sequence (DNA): TGTGCCAGCAGTTACCAACCTATCCTGGGGCACACTGAAGCTTTCTTT.

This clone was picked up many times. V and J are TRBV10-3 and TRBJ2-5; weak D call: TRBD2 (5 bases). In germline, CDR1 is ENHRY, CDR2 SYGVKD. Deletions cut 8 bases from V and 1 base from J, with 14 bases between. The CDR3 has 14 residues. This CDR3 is CAIGSVAPQETQYF. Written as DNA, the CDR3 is TGTGCCATCGGGTCGGTAGCGCCCCAAGAGACCCAGTACTTC.

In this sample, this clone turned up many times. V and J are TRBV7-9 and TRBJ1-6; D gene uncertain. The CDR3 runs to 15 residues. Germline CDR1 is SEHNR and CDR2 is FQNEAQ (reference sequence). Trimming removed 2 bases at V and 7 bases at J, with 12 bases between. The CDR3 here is CASSLMSVMNSPLHF. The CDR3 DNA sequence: TGTGCCAGCAGCTTAATGTCAGTGATGAATTCACCCCTCCACTTT. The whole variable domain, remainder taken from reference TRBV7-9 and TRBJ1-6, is DTGVSQNPRHKITKRGQNVTFRCDPISEHNRLYWYRQTLGQGPEFLTYFQNEAQLEKSRLLSDRFSAERPKGSFSTLEIQRTEQGDSAMYLCASSLMSVMNSPLHFGNGTRLTVT.

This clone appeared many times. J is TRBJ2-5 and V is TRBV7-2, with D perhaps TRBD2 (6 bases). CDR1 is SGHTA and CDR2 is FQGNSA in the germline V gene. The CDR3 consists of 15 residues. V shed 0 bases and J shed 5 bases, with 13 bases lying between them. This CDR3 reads CASSLAWSSVETQYF. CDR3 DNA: TGTGCCAGCAGCTTAGCCTGGTCTAGCGTTGAGACCCAGTACTTC. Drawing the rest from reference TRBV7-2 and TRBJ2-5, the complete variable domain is GAGVSQSPSNKVTEKGKDVELRCDPISGHTALYWYRQSLGQGLEFLIYFQGNSAPDKSGLPSDRFSAERTGGSVSTLTIQRTQQEDSAVYLCASSLAWSSVETQYFGPGTRLLVL.

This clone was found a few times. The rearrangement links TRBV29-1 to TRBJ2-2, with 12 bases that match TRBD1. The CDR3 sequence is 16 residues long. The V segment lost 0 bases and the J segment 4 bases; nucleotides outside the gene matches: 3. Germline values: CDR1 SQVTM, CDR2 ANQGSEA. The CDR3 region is CSVEEGTGGITGELFF. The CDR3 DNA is TGCAGCGTTGAAGAGGGGACAGGGGGCATCACCGGGGAGCTGTTTTTT.

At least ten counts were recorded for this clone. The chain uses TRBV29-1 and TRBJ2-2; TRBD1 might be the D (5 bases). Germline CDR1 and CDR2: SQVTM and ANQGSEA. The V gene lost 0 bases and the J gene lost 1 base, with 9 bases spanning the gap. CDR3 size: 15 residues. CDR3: CSVEEEGVNTGELFF. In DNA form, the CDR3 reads TGCAGCGTTGAAGAGGAAGGGGTGAACACCGGGGAGCTGTTTTTT.

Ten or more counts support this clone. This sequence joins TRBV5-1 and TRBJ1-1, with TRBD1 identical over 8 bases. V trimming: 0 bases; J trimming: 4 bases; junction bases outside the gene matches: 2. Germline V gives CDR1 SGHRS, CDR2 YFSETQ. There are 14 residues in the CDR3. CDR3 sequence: CASSLEGQGTEAFF. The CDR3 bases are TGCGCCAGCAGCTTGGAAGGACAGGGCACTGAAGCTTTCTTT.

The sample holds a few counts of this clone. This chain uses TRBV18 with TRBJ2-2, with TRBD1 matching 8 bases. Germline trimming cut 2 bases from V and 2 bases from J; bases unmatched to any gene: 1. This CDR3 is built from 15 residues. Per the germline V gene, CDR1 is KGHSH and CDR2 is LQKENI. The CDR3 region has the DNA TGTGCCAGCTCACCAGCAGGGGGCAACACCGGGGAGCTGTTTTTT. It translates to CASSPAGGNTGELFF.

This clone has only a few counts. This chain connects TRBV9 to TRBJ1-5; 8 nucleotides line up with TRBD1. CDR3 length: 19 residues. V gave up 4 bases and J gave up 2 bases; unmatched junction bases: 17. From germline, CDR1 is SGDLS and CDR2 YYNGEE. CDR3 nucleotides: TGTGCCAGCAGCCCACGGACAGGGTTAAGAGGGGTCGGCAATCAGCCCCAGCATTTT. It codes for CASSPRTGLRGVGNQPQHF.

CDR3 amino acids: CAWRPSSYNSPLHF. The CDR3, as DNA: TGTGCCTGGAGGCCGAGCTCCTATAATTCACCCCTCCACTTT. This rearrangement joins TRBV30 to TRBJ1-6; D remains ambiguous. The ends were cut back, 3 bases at V and 0 bases at J, with 6 bases in the middle. The CDR3 totals 14 residues. Germline assignment: CDR1 GTSNPN and CDR2 SVGIG (reference sequence). The full variable domain, completed using reference TRBV30 and TRBJ1-6, is SQTIHQWPATLVQPVGSPLSLECTVEGTSNPNLYWYRQAAGRGLQLLFYSVGIGQISSEVPQNLSASRPQDRQFILSSKKLLLSDSGFYLCAWRPSSYNSPLHFGNGTRLTVT.

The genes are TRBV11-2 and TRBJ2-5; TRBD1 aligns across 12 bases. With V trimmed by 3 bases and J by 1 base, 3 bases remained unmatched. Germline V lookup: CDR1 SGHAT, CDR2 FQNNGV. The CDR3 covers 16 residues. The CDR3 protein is CASSLGTGGFQETQYF. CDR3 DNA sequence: TGTGCCAGCAGCTTGGGGACAGGGGGCTTCCAAGAGACCCAGTACTTC.

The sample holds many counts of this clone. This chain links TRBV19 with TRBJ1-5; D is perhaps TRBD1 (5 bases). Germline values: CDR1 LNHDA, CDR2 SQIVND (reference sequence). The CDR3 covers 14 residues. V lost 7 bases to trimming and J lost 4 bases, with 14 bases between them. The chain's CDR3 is CASTFRERNQPQHF. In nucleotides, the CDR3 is TGTGCCAGTACATTCAGGGAACGAAATCAGCCCCAGCATTTT. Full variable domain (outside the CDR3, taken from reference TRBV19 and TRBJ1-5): DGGITQSPKYLFRKEGQNVTLSCEQNLNHDAMYWYRQDPGQGLRLIYYSQIVNDFQKGDIAEGYSVSREKKESFPLTVTSAQKNPTAFYLCASTFRERNQPQHFGDGTRLSIL.

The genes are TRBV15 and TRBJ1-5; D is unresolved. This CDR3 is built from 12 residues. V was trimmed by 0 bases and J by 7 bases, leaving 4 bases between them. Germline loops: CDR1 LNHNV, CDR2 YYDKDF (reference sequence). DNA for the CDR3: TGTGCCACCAGCAGAGAGACACAGCCCCAGCATTTT. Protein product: CATSRETQPQHF.

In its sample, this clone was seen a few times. CDR3 in amino acids: CASSQAERGGNEQFF. CDR3 bases: TGCGCCAGCAGCCAAGCGGAGCGGGGGGGAAATGAGCAGTTCTTC. The rearrangement joins TRBV4-1 to TRBJ2-1; 10 bases align to TRBD2. CDR1 and CDR2 from the germline V gene are MGHRA and YSYEKL. The CDR3 extends over 15 amino acids. With 1 base clipped from V and 7 bases from J, the junction kept 4 bases outside the gene matches.